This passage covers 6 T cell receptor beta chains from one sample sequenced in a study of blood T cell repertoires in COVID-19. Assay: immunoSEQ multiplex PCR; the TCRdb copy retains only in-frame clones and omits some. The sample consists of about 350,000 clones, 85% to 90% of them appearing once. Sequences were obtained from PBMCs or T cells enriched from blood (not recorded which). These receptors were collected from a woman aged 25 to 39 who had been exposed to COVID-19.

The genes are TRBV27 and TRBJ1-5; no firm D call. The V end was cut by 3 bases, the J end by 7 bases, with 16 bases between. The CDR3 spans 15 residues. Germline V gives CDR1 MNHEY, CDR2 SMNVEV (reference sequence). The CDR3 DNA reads TGTGCCAGCAGTTTTAGACGGGGTGGATTCCAGCCCCAGCATTTT. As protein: CASSFRRGGFQPQHF.

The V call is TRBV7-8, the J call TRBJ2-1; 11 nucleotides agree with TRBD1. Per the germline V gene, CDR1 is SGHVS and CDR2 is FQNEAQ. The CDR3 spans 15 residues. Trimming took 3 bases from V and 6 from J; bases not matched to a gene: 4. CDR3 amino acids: CASSFRDRGANEQFF. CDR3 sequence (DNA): TGTGCCAGCAGCTTCCGGGACAGGGGGGCCAATGAGCAGTTCTTC.

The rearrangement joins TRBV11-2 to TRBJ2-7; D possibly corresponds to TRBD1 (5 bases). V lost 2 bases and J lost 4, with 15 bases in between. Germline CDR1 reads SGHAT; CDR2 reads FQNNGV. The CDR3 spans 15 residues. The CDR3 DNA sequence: TGTGCCAGCAGCTTACAGGGTTGGCCCAGGTACGAGCAGTACTTC. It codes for CASSLQGWPRYEQYF.

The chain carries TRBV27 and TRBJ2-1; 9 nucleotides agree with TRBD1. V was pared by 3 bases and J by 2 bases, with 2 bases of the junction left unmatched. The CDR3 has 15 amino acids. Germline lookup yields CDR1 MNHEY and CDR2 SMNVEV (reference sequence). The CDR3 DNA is TGTGCCAGCAGTTTCCGGGACAGGGCCTACAATGAGCAGTTCTTC. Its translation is CASSFRDRAYNEQFF.

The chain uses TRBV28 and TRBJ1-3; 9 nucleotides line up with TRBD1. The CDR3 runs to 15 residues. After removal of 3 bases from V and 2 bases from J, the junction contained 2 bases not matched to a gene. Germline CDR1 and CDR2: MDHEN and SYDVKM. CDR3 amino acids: CASSFGTGPGNTIYF. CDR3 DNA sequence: TGTGCCAGCAGTTTCGGGACAGGGCCTGGAAACACCATATATTTT.

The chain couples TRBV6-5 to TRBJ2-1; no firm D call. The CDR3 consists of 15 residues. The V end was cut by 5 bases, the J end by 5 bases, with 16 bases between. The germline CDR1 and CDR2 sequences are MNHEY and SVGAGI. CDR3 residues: CASSTGSRWDNEQFF. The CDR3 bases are TGTGCCAGCAGTACGGGTTCGAGATGGGACAATGAGCAGTTCTTC.